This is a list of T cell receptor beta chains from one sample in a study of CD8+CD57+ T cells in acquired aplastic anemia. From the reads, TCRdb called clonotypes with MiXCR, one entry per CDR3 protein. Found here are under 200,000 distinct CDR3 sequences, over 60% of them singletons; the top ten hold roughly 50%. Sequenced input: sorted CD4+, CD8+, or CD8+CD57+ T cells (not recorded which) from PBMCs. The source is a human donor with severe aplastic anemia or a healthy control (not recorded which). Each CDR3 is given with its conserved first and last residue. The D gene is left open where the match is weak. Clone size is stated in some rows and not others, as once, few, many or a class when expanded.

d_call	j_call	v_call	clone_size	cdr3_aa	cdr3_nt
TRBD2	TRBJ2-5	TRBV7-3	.	CASSLDLAGRRETQYF	TGTGCCAGCAGCTTAGATCTAGCGGGTAGAAGGGAGACCCAGTACTTC
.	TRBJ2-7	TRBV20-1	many	CSARGRSSYEQYF	TGCAGTGCTAGAGGCAGGAGCTCCTACGAGCAGTACTTC
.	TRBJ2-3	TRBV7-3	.	CASSPGPGLTEQYF	TGTGCCAGCAGCCCCGGCCCGGGACTCACAGAGCAGTATTTT
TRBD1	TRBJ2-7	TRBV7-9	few	CASSHRGQIYEQYF	TGTGCCAGCAGCCACCGGGGACAGATCTACGAGCAGTACTTC
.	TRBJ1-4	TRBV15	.	CATSRQGNEKLFF	TGTGCCACCAGCAGGCAGGGAAATGAAAAACTGTTTTTT
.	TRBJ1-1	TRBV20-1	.	CSAKDAEGSSTEAFF	TGCAGTGCTAAGGACGCTGAGGGTTCGAGCACTGAAGCTTTCTTT
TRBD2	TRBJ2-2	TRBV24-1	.	CATGLAGANTGELFF	TGTGCCACTGGACTAGCGGGGGCCAACACCGGGGAGCTGTTTTTT
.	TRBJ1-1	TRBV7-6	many	CASSWGINTEAFF	TGTGCCAGCAGCTGGGGAATCAACACTGAAGCTTTCTTT
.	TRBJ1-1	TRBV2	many	CASRWGNTEAFF	TGTGCCAGCAGGTGGGGGAACACTGAAGCTTTCTTT
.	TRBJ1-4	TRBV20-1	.	CSASGEGYYEKLFF	TGCAGTGCTTCCGGGGAAGGGTACTATGAAAAACTGTTTTTT
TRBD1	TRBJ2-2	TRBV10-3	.	CAISEMTGPTGELFF	TGTGCCATCAGTGAGATGACAGGGCCCACCGGGGAGCTGTTTTTT
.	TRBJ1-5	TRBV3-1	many	CASSHPGSNQPQHF	TGTGCCAGCAGCCACCCGGGGAGCAATCAGCCCCAGCATTTT
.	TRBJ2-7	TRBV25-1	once	CASSVSLEQTGYEQYF	TGTGCCAGCAGTGTATCCCTGGAACAGACAGGCTACGAGCAGTACTTC
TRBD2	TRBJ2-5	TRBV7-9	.	CASSFREVRETQYF	TGTGCCAGCAGTTTCCGGGAGGTGCGAGAGACCCAGTACTTC
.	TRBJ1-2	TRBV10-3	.	CAISESPTGANYGYTF	TGTGCCATCAGTGAGTCCCCGACAGGCGCTAACTATGGCTACACCTTC
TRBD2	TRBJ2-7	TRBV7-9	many	CASSFSGGSYEQYF	TGTGCCAGCAGCTTTAGCGGGGGGTCCTACGAGCAGTACTTC
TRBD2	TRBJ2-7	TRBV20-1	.	CSALPSGRPYEQYF	TGCAGTGCCCTTCCTAGCGGGAGGCCCTACGAGCAGTACTTC
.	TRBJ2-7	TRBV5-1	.	CASSWPTETYEQYF	TGCGCCAGCAGCTGGCCTACGGAGACCTACGAGCAGTACTTC
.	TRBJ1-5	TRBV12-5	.	CASGFIGQGNQPQHF	TGTGCTAGTGGTTTTATAGGGCAGGGCAATCAGCCCCAGCATTTT
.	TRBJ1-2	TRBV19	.	CASSREYNGYTF	TGTGCCAGTAGTAGGGAGTACAATGGCTACACCTTC
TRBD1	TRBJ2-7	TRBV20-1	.	CSAPPGTGSRNYEQYF	TGCAGTGCTCCTCCCGGGACAGGGAGTAGGAACTACGAGCAGTACTTC
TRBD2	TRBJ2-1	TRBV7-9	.	CASSFRGLAGGNEQFF	TGTGCCAGCAGCTTCCGCGGACTAGCGGGAGGGAATGAGCAGTTCTTC
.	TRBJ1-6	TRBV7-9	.	CASSPENSPLHF	TGTGCCAGCAGCCCCGAAAATTCACCCCTCCACTTT
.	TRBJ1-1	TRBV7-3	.	CASSFREFDTEAFF	TGCGCCAGCAGCTTTAGGGAGTTCGACACTGAAGCTTTCTTT
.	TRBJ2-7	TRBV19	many	CASSNRAGYEQYF	TGTGCCAGTAGTAACAGGGCAGGGTACGAGCAGTACTTC
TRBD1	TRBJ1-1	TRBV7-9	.	CASSYPNRGPVDTEAFF	TGTGCCAGCAGTTACCCTAACAGGGGGCCCGTGGACACTGAAGCTTTCTTT
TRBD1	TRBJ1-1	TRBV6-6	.	CASSQDRVPKAFF	TGTGCCAGCAGTCAGGACAGGGTTCCGAAAGCTTTCTTT
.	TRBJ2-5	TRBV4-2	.	CASSPERDQETQYF	TGTGCCAGCAGCCCTGAGCGGGACCAAGAGACCCAGTACTTC
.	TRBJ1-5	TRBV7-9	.	CASSLTSGGNQPQHF	TGTGCCAGCAGCCTAACTAGCGGGGGCAATCAGCCCCAGCATTTT
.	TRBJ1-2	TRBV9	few	CASSPDVEGYTF	TGTGCCAGCAGCCCCGACGTTGAAGGCTACACCTTC
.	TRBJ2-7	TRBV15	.	CATSRPGGAYEQYF	TGTGCCACCAGCAGACCCGGTGGGGCCTACGAGCAGTACTTC